This is a list of T cell receptor beta chains from one sample in a study of spatial heterogeneity in lung cancer. TCRdb reprocessed the 5' RACE reads with MiXCR, giving one entry per CDR3 protein. The top ten clones hold about a fifth of a sample with about 5,800 distinct CDR3 sequences, about 13% of them seen once. Here the sequenced sample was normal lung tissue next to the tumor, taken at surgery. The origin of the receptors is a female donor with early-stage non-small cell lung cancer. Both conserved end residues are part of each CDR3. The order of the fields is J gene, clone size, V gene, D gene, CDR3 DNA, CDR3 protein. A D gene is named only where the DNA matches it firmly. Clone size is shown for a subset of rows, as once, few, many or a class of expanded clone.

TRBJ2-5 many TRBV20-1 - TGCAGTGTCCTGGGGGGAGAGACCCAGTACTTC CSVLGGETQYF
TRBJ2-3 few TRBV29-1 - TGCAGCGGGAGGTCGGCCGGGAGCGCAGATACGCAGTATTTT CSGRSAGSADTQYF
TRBJ1-2 - TRBV6-6 TRBD1 TGTGCCAGCACCCAGGGGACAGCCTATGGCTACACCTTC CASTQGTAYGYTF
TRBJ1-2 many TRBV6-1 - TGTGCCAGAAAACAGGGTACACTCTACGGCTACACCTTC CARKQGTLYGYTF
TRBJ1-3 once TRBV27 - TGTGCCAGCAGACCGGGACAAAGTGGAAACACCATATATTTT CASRPGQSGNTIYF
TRBJ2-7 medium-sized TRBV6-2/TRBV6-3 TRBD1 TGTGCCAGCAGTTACGGGGACAGTTCCACCTACGAGCAGTACTTC CASSYGDSSTYEQYF
TRBJ2-7 - TRBV9 - TGTGCCAGCAGCGTAGAGGCAGGCCCTTCCTACGAGCAGTACTTC CASSVEAGPSYEQYF
TRBJ2-6 medium-sized TRBV11-2 - TGTGCCAGCAGCCAAAACTCTGGGGCCAACGTCCTGACTTTC CASSQNSGANVLTF
TRBJ2-1 many TRBV19 - TGTGCCAGTAGTATGGGCGGGATTGGCAGGGAGCAGTTCTTC CASSMGGIGREQFF
TRBJ1-1 medium-sized TRBV28 - TGTGCCAGCAGTTTATCGGTGGGAGCCCAGGGCGGTGACACTGAAGCTTTCTTT CASSLSVGAQGGDTEAFF
TRBJ2-2 medium-sized TRBV20-1 TRBD2 TGCAGTACGGAGCGGGACTACCTCACCGGGGAGCTGTTTTTT CSTERDYLTGELFF
TRBJ2-1 medium-sized TRBV5-1 - TGCGCCAGCAGCCCGCTCGTTACGAGAAGCTCCTACAATGAGCAGTTCTTC CASSPLVTRSSYNEQFF
TRBJ2-7 many TRBV7-9 - TGTGCCAGCAGCTTAGACGGCGAGCAGTACTTC CASSLDGEQYF
TRBJ2-7 - TRBV20-1 TRBD2 TGCAGTGTTATGGGGAGTAGCGGGTATTCCTACGAGCAGTACTTC CSVMGSSGYSYEQYF
TRBJ2-7 large TRBV7-2 TRBD2 TGTGCCAGCAGCCCCGGGACTATACCCTACGAGCAGTACTTC CASSPGTIPYEQYF
TRBJ1-1 many TRBV20-1 - TGCAGTGCTAGTTCAATTAGTTCGAACACTGAAGCTTTCTTT CSASSISSNTEAFF
TRBJ1-1 many TRBV29-1 - TGCAGCGTTGAATGGGGACCCCAGACTTTCTTT CSVEWGPQTFF
TRBJ2-4 medium-sized TRBV18 - TGTGCCAGCTCACCACCGGAAGCCAAAAACATTCAGTACTTC CASSPPEAKNIQYF
TRBJ2-7 many TRBV20-1 TRBD1 TGCAGTGCTAGAGATCTCGACAGGGTCAGCGAGCAGTACTTC CSARDLDRVSEQYF
TRBJ2-2 medium-sized TRBV6-5 - TGTGCCAGCAGTAGGACATTGAGGACCGGGGAGCTGTTTTTT CASSRTLRTGELFF
TRBJ1-1 - TRBV6-2/TRBV6-3 - TGTGCCAGCAGTCAAGGAGTAACTGAAGCTTTCTTT CASSQGVTEAFF
TRBJ1-3 medium-sized TRBV28 - TGTGCCAGCAGTTTACTAGATTTCTCTGGAAACACCATATATTTT CASSLLDFSGNTIYF
TRBJ2-7 few TRBV5-1 TRBD2 TGCGCCAGTCAGCTTGGTTCGCTAGCGGGAAGAGAGCAGTACTTC CASQLGSLAGREQYF
TRBJ1-1 few TRBV11-2 TRBD1 TGTGCCAGCAGATCAGGGGACAGGGTCTCCACTGAAGCTTTCTTT CASRSGDRVSTEAFF
TRBJ2-1 many TRBV27 TRBD2 TGTGCCAGCAGTTTTGGGCGGGGGGACTTCTCCTACAATGAGCAGTTCTTC CASSFGRGDFSYNEQFF
TRBJ1-2 many TRBV19 - TGTGCCAGTAGTATCTCAGTTAACTATGGCTACACCTTC CASSISVNYGYTF
TRBJ2-3 large TRBV24-1 - TGTGCCACCAGTGATCCCCCGACGTCACCTAGCACAGATACGCAGTATTTT CATSDPPTSPSTDTQYF
TRBJ2-5 medium-sized TRBV20-1 TRBD1 TGCAGTGCTGACGGACAGGGATCCGGGGCCCAGTACTTC CSADGQGSGAQYF
TRBJ2-4 many TRBV4-3 - TGCGCCAGCAGCCAAGGGAAAACTGGGCCGAAAAACATTCAGTACTTC CASSQGKTGPKNIQYF
TRBJ1-1 medium-sized TRBV6-5 TRBD1 TGTGCCAGCTCGAAAAAGGCTCCCATTGTAAAGCAGGGGGCCACTGAAGCTTTCTTT CASSKKAPIVKQGATEAFF
TRBJ2-7 many TRBV7-9 - TGTGCCAGCAGCCTCCGGGCTCGCCCCCACGAGCAGTACTTC CASSLRARPHEQYF
TRBJ2-1 medium-sized TRBV29-1 - TGCAGCGTTGGGAGAGGGGGGGGAAGGAATGAGCAGTTCTTC CSVGRGGGRNEQFF
TRBJ2-1 medium-sized TRBV20-1 - TGCAGTGCGAGGATCCCCGGCTATGAGCAGTTCTTC CSARIPGYEQFF
TRBJ1-2 many TRBV14 TRBD1 TGTGCCAGCGCTTACTCTGACAGGGTATATGGCTACACCTTC CASAYSDRVYGYTF
TRBJ1-1 - TRBV6-6 - TGTGCCAGCAGTCAGGTGAACACTGAAGCTTTCTTT CASSQVNTEAFF
TRBJ1-6 medium-sized TRBV28 - TGTGCCAGCAACCCGGACCCTAATTCACCCCTCCACTTT CASNPDPNSPLHF
TRBJ1-2 large TRBV11-2 - TGTGCCAGCAGCTTAACTCAGGGTTTTCAGGTGGACTATGGCTACACCTTC CASSLTQGFQVDYGYTF
TRBJ1-4 medium-sized TRBV13 - TGTGCCAGCAGCGGCAGAGGGTATGAAAAACTGTTTTTT CASSGRGYEKLFF
TRBJ2-3 hyperexpanded TRBV4-3 TRBD1 TGCGCCAGCAGCCAAGGTAGGGGGCGGATCACAGATACGCAGTATTTT CASSQGRGRITDTQYF
TRBJ2-7 - TRBV18 - TGTGCCAGCTCACCCGGGGGTAGCGAGCAGTACTTC CASSPGGSEQYF
TRBJ2-7 - TRBV4-3 TRBD1 TGCGCCAGCAGCCAAGGGACAGGGTACTCCTACGAGCAGTACTTC CASSQGTGYSYEQYF
TRBJ1-1 medium-sized TRBV28 - TGTGCCAGCCATCAGGGCACTGAAGCTTTCTTT CASHQGTEAFF
TRBJ2-1 - TRBV6-2/TRBV6-3 TRBD2 TGTGCCAGCAGAAGAACTAGCGCGTCCTACAATGAGCAGTTCTTC CASRRTSASYNEQFF
TRBJ2-3 medium-sized TRBV10-3 TRBD2 TGTGCCACCGCCGGGAGCGGGGGGGCAGATACGCAGTATTTT CATAGSGGADTQYF
TRBJ1-4 many TRBV18 - TGTGCCAGCTCACCACCAGGGGAAAAACTGTTTTTT CASSPPGEKLFF
TRBJ2-3 many TRBV7-2 - TGTGCCAGCAGCCCGAGAAGCCTACTAGCCTCATACACAGATACGCAGTATTTT CASSPRSLLASYTDTQYF
TRBJ2-3 many TRBV10-3 TRBD2 TGTGCCATCATGCAAGCGGGAGGCATAGGACAAACGCAGTATTTT CAIMQAGGIGQTQYF
TRBJ2-1 - TRBV20-1 - TGCAGTGCTAGAGATCCAGGACAGCACTACAATGAGCAGTTCTTC CSARDPGQHYNEQFF
TRBJ1-2 - TRBV7-2 - TGTGCCAGCAGCTTAGATATTCAACTAGGACAGTCCCGCTACACCTTC CASSLDIQLGQSRYTF
TRBJ1-2 many TRBV5-1 TRBD1 TGCGCCAGCAGGGTACAGGGGGCGCTCAGTGGCTACACCTTC CASRVQGALSGYTF
TRBJ2-3 - TRBV7-2 - TGTGCCAGCAGCTCCGCAGGGATGCGCACAGATACGCAGTATTTT CASSSAGMRTDTQYF
TRBJ2-2 many TRBV28 - TGTGCCAGCAGCCGTAGAACCGGGGAGCTGTTTTTT CASSRRTGELFF
TRBJ2-5 few TRBV6-2/TRBV6-3 - TGTGCCAGCAGTTACTCGGGGCGGCAAGAGACCCAGTACTTC CASSYSGRQETQYF
TRBJ1-5 medium-sized TRBV7-2 TRBD1 TGTGCCAGCAGAGAAACAGGGGCAGAACAGCCCCAGCATTTT CASRETGAEQPQHF
TRBJ2-6 medium-sized TRBV28 - TGTGCCAGCAGTCCCCGCGGGGGCGCCGTCTCTGGGGCCAACGTCCTGACTTTC CASSPRGGAVSGANVLTF
TRBJ1-6 medium-sized TRBV12-3/TRBV12-4 - TGTGCCAGCAGTTTCGGCAGGGGAAATTCACCCCTCCACTTT CASSFGRGNSPLHF
TRBJ2-3 medium-sized TRBV7-9 TRBD2 TGTGCCAGCAGCTCCCGTGGAGCGGGAGGGCCTTTGGGAGATACGCAGTATTTT CASSSRGAGGPLGDTQYF
TRBJ2-2 many TRBV6-4 - TGTGCCAGCAGTGACTCCCCACAGGGGAACACCGGGGAGCTGTTTTTT CASSDSPQGNTGELFF
TRBJ2-1 many TRBV5-1 TRBD2 TGCGCCAGCAGCGGCACTAGCGGGAGTGATGAGCAGTTCTTC CASSGTSGSDEQFF